This T cell receptor beta chain was identified during a study of T cell responses to AZD1222 COVID-19 vaccine. Assay: immunoSEQ multiplex PCR; the TCRdb copy retains only in-frame clones and omits some. Seen here are 90,000 to 110,000 clones, 88% observed once, and the top ten hold 7% to 10%. Concerning this clone itself: Its cognate antigen is unknown.

CDR3 length equals 12 residues. Trimming pared 8 bases from V and 5 bases from J, leaving 10 bases between. The germline gives CDR1 MNHEY, CDR2 SVGAGI. Study-wide points: It should be noted that donors were predominantly white British and more often female, and clonal diversity was possibly underestimated.

This TCR derives from an adult in good health. The V gene is TRBV6-5, the J gene TRBJ2-4; D gene uncertain. Sequenced here: peripheral blood, sampled on day 0 of AZD1222 vaccination. CDR3 sequence: CASGNGENIQYF. The CDR3, as DNA: TGTGCCAGCGGGAATGGAGAAAACATTCAGTACTTC.